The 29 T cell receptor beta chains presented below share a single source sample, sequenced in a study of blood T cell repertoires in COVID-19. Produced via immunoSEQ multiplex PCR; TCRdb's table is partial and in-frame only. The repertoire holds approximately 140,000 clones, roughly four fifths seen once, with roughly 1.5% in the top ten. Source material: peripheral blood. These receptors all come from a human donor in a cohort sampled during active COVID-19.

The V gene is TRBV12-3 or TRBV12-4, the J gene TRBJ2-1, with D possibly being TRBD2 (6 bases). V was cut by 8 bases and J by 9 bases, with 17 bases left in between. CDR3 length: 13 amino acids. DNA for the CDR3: TGTGCCAGCGGGGCTAGTCGGCGGGGTGAGCAGTTCTTC. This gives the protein CASGASRRGEQFF.

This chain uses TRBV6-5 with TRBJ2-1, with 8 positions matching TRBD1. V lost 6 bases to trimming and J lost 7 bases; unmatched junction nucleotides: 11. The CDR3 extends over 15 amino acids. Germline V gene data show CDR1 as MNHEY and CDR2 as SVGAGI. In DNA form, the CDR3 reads TGTGCCAGCAGGCCACTAGGACAGGGCAAGAATGAGCAGTTCTTC. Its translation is CASRPLGQGKNEQFF.

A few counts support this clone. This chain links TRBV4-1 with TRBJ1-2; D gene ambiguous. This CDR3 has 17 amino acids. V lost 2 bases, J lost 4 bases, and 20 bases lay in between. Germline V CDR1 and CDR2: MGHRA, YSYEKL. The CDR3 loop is CASSQSSTLEGPYGYTF. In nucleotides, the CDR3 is TGCGCCAGCAGCCAATCCTCCACACTTGAGGGTCCCTATGGCTACACCTTC.

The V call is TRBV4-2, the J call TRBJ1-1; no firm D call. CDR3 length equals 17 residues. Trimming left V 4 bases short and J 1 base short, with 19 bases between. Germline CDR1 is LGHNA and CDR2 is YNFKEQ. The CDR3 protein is CASSRELVGERNTEAFF. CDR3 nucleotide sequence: TGTGCCAGCAGCCGTGAACTTGTTGGGGAGCGGAACACTGAAGCTTTCTTT.

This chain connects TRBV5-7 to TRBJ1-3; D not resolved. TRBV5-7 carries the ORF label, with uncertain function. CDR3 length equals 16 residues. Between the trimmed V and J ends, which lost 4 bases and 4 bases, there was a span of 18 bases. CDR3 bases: TGTGCCAGCAGCCAGACCATTCTTGGCGGGGGAAACACCATATATTTT. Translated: CASSQTILGGGNTIYF.

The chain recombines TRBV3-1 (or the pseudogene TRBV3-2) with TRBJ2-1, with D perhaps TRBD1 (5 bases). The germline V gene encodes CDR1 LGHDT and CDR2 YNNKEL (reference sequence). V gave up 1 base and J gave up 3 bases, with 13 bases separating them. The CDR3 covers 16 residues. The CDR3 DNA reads TGTGCCAGCAGCCAAGGTTTAGGGGTTATCTACAATGAGCAGTTCTTC. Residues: CASSQGLGVIYNEQFF.

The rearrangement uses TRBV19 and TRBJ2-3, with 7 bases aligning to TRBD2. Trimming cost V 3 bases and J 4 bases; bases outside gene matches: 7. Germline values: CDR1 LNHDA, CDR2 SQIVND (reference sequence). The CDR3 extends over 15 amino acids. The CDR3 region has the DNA TGTGCCAGTAGTATCAATGGGCTAGCGGCAGATACGCAGTATTTT. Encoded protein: CASSINGLAADTQYF.

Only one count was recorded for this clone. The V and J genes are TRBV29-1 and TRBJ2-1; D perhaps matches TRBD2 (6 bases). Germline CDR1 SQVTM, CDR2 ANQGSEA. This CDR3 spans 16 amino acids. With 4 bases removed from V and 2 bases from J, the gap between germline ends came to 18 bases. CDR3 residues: CSVVSVSGGTYNEQFF. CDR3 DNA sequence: TGCAGCGTTGTGTCCGTTAGCGGAGGCACCTACAATGAGCAGTTCTTC.

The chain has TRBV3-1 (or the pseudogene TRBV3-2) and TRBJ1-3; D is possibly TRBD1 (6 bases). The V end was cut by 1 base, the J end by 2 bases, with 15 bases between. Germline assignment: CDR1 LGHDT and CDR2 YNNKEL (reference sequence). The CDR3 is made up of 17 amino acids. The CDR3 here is CASSQVWGGLTGNTIYF. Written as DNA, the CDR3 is TGTGCCAGCAGCCAAGTATGGGGGGGGCTAACTGGAAACACCATATATTTT.

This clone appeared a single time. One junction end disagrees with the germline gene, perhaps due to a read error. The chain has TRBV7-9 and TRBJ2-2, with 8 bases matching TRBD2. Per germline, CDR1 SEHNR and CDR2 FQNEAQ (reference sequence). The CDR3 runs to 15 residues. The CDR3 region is CASCLAREGAGELFF. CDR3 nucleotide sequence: TGTGCCAGCTGCTTAGCTCGGGAGGGGGCCGGGGAGCTGTTTTTT.

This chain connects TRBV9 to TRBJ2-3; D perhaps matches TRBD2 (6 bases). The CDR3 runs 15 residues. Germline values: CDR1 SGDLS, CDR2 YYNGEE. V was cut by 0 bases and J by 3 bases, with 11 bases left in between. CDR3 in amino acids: CASSVEGGGTDTQYF. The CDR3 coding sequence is TGTGCCAGCAGCGTAGAGGGAGGTGGGACAGATACGCAGTATTTT.

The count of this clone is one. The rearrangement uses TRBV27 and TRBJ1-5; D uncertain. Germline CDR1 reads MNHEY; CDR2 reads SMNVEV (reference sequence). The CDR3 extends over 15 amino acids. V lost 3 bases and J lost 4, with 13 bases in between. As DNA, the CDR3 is TGTGCCAGCAGTTTGGCCGGGAGCCCAAATCAGCCCCAGCATTTT. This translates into CASSLAGSPNQPQHF.

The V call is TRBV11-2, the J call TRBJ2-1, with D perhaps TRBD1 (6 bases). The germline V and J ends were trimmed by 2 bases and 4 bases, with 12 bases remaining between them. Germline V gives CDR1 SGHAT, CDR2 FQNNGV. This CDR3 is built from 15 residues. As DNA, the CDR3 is TGTGCCAGCAGCTTAAGGTCGCAGGGGTACAATGAGCAGTTCTTC. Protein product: CASSLRSQGYNEQFF.

The DNA for the CDR3 is TGTGCCAGCTCAGGTCGGGACAGGGAGAACACTGAAGCTTTCTTT. It codes for CASSGRDRENTEAFF. The chain recombines TRBV18 with TRBJ1-1, with 9 bases lining up with TRBD1. Germline CDR1 reads KGHSH; CDR2 reads LQKENI. CDR3 size: 15 residues. V lost 5 bases, J lost 1 base, and 5 bases stayed unmatched.

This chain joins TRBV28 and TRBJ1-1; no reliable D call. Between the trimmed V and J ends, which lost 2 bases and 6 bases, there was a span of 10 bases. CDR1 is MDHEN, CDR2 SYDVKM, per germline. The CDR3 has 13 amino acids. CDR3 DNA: TGTGCCAGCAGTTTAGGCCCAGTCGCTGAAGCTTTCTTT. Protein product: CASSLGPVAEAFF.

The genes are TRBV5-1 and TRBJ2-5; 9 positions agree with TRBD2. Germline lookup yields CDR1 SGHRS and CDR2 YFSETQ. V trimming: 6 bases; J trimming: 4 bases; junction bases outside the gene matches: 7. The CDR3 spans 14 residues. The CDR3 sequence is CASTDQAGGETQYF. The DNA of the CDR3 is TGCGCCAGCACCGACCAAGCGGGGGGAGAGACCCAGTACTTC.

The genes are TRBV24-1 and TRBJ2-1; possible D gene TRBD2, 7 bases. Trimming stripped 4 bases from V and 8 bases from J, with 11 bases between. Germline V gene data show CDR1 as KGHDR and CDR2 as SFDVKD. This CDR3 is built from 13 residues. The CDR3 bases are TGTGCCACCAGTGAAAGCGGGACATATGAGCAGTTCTTC. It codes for CATSESGTYEQFF.

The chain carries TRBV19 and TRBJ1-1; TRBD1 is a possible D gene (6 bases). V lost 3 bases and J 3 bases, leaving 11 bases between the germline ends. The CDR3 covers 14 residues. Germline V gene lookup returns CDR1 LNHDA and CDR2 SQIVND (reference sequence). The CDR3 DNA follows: TGTGCCAGTAGTATGGAGCAGGGGCACACTGAAGCTTTCTTT. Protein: CASSMEQGHTEAFF.

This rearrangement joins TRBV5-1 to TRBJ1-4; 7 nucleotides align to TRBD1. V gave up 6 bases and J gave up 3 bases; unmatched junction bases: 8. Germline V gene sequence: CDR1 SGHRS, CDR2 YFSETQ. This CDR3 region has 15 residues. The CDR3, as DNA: TGCGCCAGCACACGGACAGGTGGCCCTAATGAAAAACTGTTTTTT. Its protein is CASTRTGGPNEKLFF.

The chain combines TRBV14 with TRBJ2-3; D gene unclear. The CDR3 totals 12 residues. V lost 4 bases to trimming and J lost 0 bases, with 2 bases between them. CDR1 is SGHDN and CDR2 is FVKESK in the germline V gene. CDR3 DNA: TGTGCCAGCAGCCCGAGCACAGATACGCAGTATTTT. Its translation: CASSPSTDTQYF.

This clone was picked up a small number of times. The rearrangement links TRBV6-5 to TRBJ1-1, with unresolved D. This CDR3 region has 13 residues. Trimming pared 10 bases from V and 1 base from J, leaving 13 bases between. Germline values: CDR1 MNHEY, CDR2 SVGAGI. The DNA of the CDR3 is TGTGCCACCATAAAGACGGGGAACACTGAAGCTTTCTTT. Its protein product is CATIKTGNTEAFF.

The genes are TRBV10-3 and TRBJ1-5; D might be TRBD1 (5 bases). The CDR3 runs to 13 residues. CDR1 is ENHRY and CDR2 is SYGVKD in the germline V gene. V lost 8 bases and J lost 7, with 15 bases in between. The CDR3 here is CAISSGMEQPQHF. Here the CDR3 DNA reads TGTGCCATCTCCTCAGGGATGGAACAGCCCCAGCATTTT.

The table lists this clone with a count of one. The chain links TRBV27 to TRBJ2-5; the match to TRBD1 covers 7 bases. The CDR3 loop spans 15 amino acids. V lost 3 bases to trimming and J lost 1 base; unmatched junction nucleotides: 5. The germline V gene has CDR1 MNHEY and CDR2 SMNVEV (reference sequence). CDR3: CASSFHRGGQETQYF. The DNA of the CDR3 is TGTGCCAGCAGTTTCCACAGGGGTGGCCAAGAGACCCAGTACTTC.

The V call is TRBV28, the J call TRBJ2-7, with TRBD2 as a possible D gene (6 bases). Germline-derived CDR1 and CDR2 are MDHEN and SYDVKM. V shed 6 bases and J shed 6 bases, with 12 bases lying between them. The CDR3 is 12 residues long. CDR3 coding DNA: TGTGCCAGCAGGGAGGGGATAAGCGAGCAGTACTTC. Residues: CASREGISEQYF.

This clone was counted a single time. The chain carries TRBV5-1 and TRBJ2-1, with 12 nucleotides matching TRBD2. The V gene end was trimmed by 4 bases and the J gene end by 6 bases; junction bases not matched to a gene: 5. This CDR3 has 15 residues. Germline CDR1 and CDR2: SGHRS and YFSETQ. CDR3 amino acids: CASSPLAGGSNEQFF. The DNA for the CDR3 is TGCGCCAGCAGCCCGCTAGCGGGAGGGTCCAATGAGCAGTTCTTC.

The CDR3: CASNQETYNEQFF. The DNA of the CDR3 is TGTGCCAGCAACCAGGAGACCTACAATGAGCAGTTCTTC. This sequence joins TRBV14 and TRBJ2-1; D is uncertain. The CDR3 runs to 13 residues. CDR1 and CDR2 (germline): SGHDN, FVKESK. Trimming stripped 7 bases from V and 2 bases from J, with 9 bases between.

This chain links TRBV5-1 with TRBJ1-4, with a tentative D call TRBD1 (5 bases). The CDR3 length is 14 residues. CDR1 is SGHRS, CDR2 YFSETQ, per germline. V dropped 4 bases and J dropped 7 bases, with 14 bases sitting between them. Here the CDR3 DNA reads TGCGCCAGCAGCCTGGCTCAGGGTGGTGAAAAACTGTTTTTT. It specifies CASSLAQGGEKLFF.

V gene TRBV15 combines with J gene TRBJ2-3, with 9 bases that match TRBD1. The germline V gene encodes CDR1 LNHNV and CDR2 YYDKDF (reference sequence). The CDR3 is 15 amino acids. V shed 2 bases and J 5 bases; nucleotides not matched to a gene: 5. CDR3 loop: CATSRQDRGEDTQYF. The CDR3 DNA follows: TGTGCCACCAGCAGACAGGACAGGGGCGAAGATACGCAGTATTTT.

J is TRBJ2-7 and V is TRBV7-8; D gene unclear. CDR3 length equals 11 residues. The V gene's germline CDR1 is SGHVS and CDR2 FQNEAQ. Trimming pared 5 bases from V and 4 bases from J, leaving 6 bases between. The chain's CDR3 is CASSLRYEQYF. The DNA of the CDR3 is TGTGCCAGCAGCCTACGGTACGAGCAGTACTTC.